The 32 T cell receptor beta chains below come from one sample, sequenced in a study of CD4 and CD8 cells across lung adenocarcinoma regions. Each CDR3 protein is one row after TCRdb ran MiXCR on the PCR reads. Altogether roughly 12,000 distinct CDR3 sequences are present, roughly 56% being singletons, with the ten largest covering 36%. The sequenced sample was CD8+ T cells from the margin of a lung tumor. The receptor source for this set is a female donor with lung adenocarcinoma. The CD4 and CD8 labels of this study may be unreliable.

Comments on this clonotype: Germline is not matched at one junction end, which may reflect a read error. The chain has TRBV7-7 and TRBJ2-3, with TRBD2 identical over 8 bases. The germline V gene has CDR1 SSHAT and CDR2 FNYEAQ (reference sequence). The CDR3 sequence is 15 residues long. The CDR3 nucleotides are TGTGCTAGCAGCCCGGGACTAGGAGGCAAAGATACGCAGTATTTC. Amino acid sequence: CASSPGLGGKDTQYF. The variable domain in full, with the rest retrieved from reference TRBV7-7 and TRBJ2-3, is GAGVSQSPRYKVTKRGQDVTLRCDPISSHATLYWYQQALGQGPEFLTYFNYEAQPDKSGLPSDRFSAERPEGSISTLTIQRTEQRDSAMYRCASSPGLGGKDTQYFGPGTRLTVL.

This chain joins TRBV6-1 and TRBJ2-7, with D perhaps matching TRBD1 (6 bases). The J call may be wrong; the DNA end is better matched by TRBJ2-1. This CDR3 region has 14 residues. Germline CDR1 reads MNHNS; CDR2 reads SASEGT. The CDR3 here is CASVSGQMNDEQFF. CDR3 nucleotides: TGTGCCAGCGTCTCTGGACAGATGAACGACGAGCAGTTCTTC.

Note on this clonotype: Sequence at one end of the junction differs from germline and may be a read error. CDR3 in amino acids: CASSVSGLRAKNTQYF. The DNA for the CDR3 is TGTGCCAGCAGTGTCTCGGGGCTGCGAGCCAAAAACACTCAGTACTTC. The gene calls are TRBV6-1 and TRBJ2-4, with D perhaps assigned TRBD1 or TRBD2 (5 bases each). CDR1 is MNHNS, CDR2 SASEGT, per germline. This CDR3 is built from 16 residues.

CDR3 nucleotides: TGTGCCAGCAGTAACTCATCCGGGGCCACCTACGAGCAGTACGTC. Its translation: CASSNSSGATYEQYV. The chain links TRBV6-5 to TRBJ2-1; D is tentatively TRBD1 or TRBD2 (5 bases each). The J call may not be correct, given that the DNA end is closer to TRBJ2-7. Per germline, CDR1 MNHEY and CDR2 SVGAGI. The CDR3 runs 15 residues.

This clonotype is judged medium-sized (0.01 to 0.1%). The CDR3 region has the DNA TGCGCCAGCAGTGAGTCGACTCTGGGGGATACGCAGTATTTT. Amino acids: CASSESTLGDTQYF. This chain uses TRBV10-1 with TRBJ2-3; D is unclear. The germline gives CDR1 WNHNN, CDR2 SYGVQD (reference sequence). The CDR3 is 14 amino acids. Trimming cost V 0 bases and J 6 bases, with 10 bases left between them.

The chain carries TRBV6-1 and TRBJ2-5, with 9 bases aligning to TRBD2. This CDR3 contains 16 residues. Trimming removed 6 bases from V and 11 bases from J; junction bases left unmatched: 19. Germline V gene data show CDR1 as MNHNS and CDR2 as SASEGT. The chain's CDR3 is CASRGSGGRATDTQYF. Written as DNA, the CDR3 is TGTGCCAGCAGGGGTAGCGGGGGCCGTGCCACAGATACGCAGTACTTC.

The chain employs TRBV10-2 and TRBJ1-1; perhaps TRBD1 as D (5 bases). Looked up from germline, CDR1 is WSHSY and CDR2 is SAAADI. There are 14 residues in the CDR3. Trimming took off 6 bases at V and 5 bases at J, with 16 bases between the two ends. The CDR3 sequence is CASRLYAGETEAFF. CDR3 nucleotides: TGCGCCAGCAGGCTTTATGCGGGGGAAACTGAAGCTTTCTTT.

Details on this clonotype: One end of the junction varies from germline; a read error may be responsible. The chain combines TRBV10-2 with TRBJ2-4; the match to TRBD2 covers 10 bases. The CDR3 covers 15 residues. Germline V lookup: CDR1 WSHSY, CDR2 SAAADI. In DNA form, the CDR3 reads TGCGCCAGCAGAGATCTAGCGGGGGCCAAAGACATTCAGTATTTC. This gives the protein CASRDLAGAKDIQYF.

A note on this clonotype: The junction departs from the called germline gene at one end, perhaps through a read error. The rearrangement uses TRBV6-5 and TRBJ1-2, with TRBD1 matching over 9 bases. The CDR3 extends over 13 amino acids. The V gene's germline CDR1 is MNHEY and CDR2 SVGAGI. The CDR3 DNA reads as TGTGCCAGCAGTTTAACAGGGGGCGTTGAAGCTTCCTTC. Translated: CASSLTGGVEASF.

This chain uses TRBV10-2 with TRBJ2-1; 7 positions match TRBD2. The CDR3 is 18 amino acids. CDR1 is WSHSY, CDR2 SAAADI, per germline. V was clipped by 10 bases and J by 3 bases; unmatched bases: 21. CDR3 DNA sequence: TGCGCCAACAGAGCGGGAAAAAAGAGCGGGAAGAACTACAATGAGCAGTTCTTC. Encoded protein: CANRAGKKSGKNYNEQFF.

The chain joins TRBV6-1 to TRBJ2-5; tentatively, D is TRBD2 (7 bases). Between the trimmed V and J ends, which lost 11 bases and 11 bases, there was a span of 30 bases. CDR3 size: 15 residues. Germline loops: CDR1 MNHNS, CDR2 SASEGT. This chain's CDR3 is CAAGRGGSVQDTQYF. The CDR3 bases are TGTGCCGCGGGGAGGGGGGGGAGCGTCCAAGATACGCAGTACTTC.

The chain combines TRBV6-1 with TRBJ2-4; D may be TRBD2 (6 bases). CDR3 size: 15 residues. Trimming cost V 6 bases and J 13 bases, with 25 bases left between them. CDR1 is MNHNS, CDR2 SASEGT, per germline. The CDR3 bases are TGTGCCAGCAGGCCGGGGGTAGCAGCCAAAAACACGCAGTACTTC. Its protein product is CASRPGVAAKNTQYF.

The V and J genes are TRBV11-2 and TRBJ2-1; no firm D call. This CDR3 has 14 amino acids. The germline V and J ends were trimmed by 0 bases and 9 bases, with 12 bases remaining between them. Germline CDR1 and CDR2: SGHAT and FQNNGV. CDR3 coding DNA: TGTGCCAGCAGCTTAGAGACTGGTATAAGTGAGCAGTTCTTC. It translates to CASSLETGISEQFF.

This clonotype is medium-sized (0.01 to 0.1%) by share. This sequence joins TRBV10-2 and TRBJ1-2; 7 bases are shared with TRBD1. Germline CDR1 WSHSY, CDR2 SAAADI. With 7 bases clipped from V and 7 bases from J, the junction kept 6 bases outside the gene matches. The CDR3 is made up of 12 amino acids. CDR3 residues: CASTPGGSGYTF. As DNA, the CDR3 is TGCGCCAGCACTCCAGGGGGTTCTGGCTACACCTTC.

The chain employs TRBV6-1 and TRBJ2-2; 9 positions match TRBD2. V trimming: 6 bases; J trimming: 4 bases; junction bases outside the gene matches: 9. The CDR3 length is 16 residues. The germline CDR1 and CDR2 sequences are MNHNS and SASEGT. The CDR3 is CASRGGGAASTGELFF. The DNA of the CDR3 is TGTGCCAGCAGGGGCGGGGGGGCCGCGAGCACCGGGGAGCTGTTTTTT.

The chain couples TRBV6-1 to TRBJ1-5; the D gene is possibly TRBD1 (5 bases). CDR3 length equals 15 residues. Looked up from germline, CDR1 is MNHNS and CDR2 is SASEGT. The V and J ends lost 8 bases and 16 bases respectively, with 30 bases between them. DNA of the CDR3: TGTGCCAGCGAACCCGGGACTTTCTACAATCAGCCCCTCCATTTT. Translation: CASEPGTFYNQPLHF.

This clonotype is labeled as medium-sized. V usage is TRBV4-1 and J usage is TRBJ1-2; 10 bases are a match to TRBD1. V shed 4 bases and J 6 bases; nucleotides not matched to a gene: 2. Germline V gene data show CDR1 as MGHRA and CDR2 as YSYEKL. The CDR3 spans 13 residues. CDR3 bases: TGCGCCAGCAGCCTTGGGACAGGGGATGGCTACACCTTC. This gives the protein CASSLGTGDGYTF.

This chain's CDR3 is CSARPLGDSYNEQFF. The CDR3 DNA sequence: TGCAGTGCTAGACCACTTGGGGACAGCTACAATGAGCAGTTCTTC. V usage is TRBV20-1 and J usage is TRBJ2-1; TRBD1 matches at 7 bases. The length of the CDR3 is 15 residues. CDR1 is DFQATT, CDR2 SNEGSKA, per germline (reference sequence). V trimming: 2 bases; J trimming: 3 bases; junction bases outside the gene matches: 7.

On this clonotype itself: Likely a read error: the CDR3 ends without its conserved phenylalanine or tryptophan. The genes are TRBV6-5 and TRBJ2-1; no clear D. The germline V and J ends were trimmed by 0 bases and 5 bases, with 5 bases remaining between them. The CDR3 consists of 13 residues. Germline V gene sequence: CDR1 MNHEY, CDR2 SVGAGI. CDR3 protein: CASSYSSHNEQFS. The CDR3, as DNA: TGTGCCAGCAGTTACTCGTCTCACAATGAGCAGTTCTCC.

In its sample, this clonotype was seen once. A junction boundary mismatches the germline segment, possibly from a read error. The chain is built from TRBV6-5 and TRBJ2-2, with 7 nucleotides matching TRBD1. Germline V gene lookup returns CDR1 MNHEY and CDR2 SVGAGI. The CDR3 is 16 residues long. The CDR3 region has the DNA TGTGCCAGCAGTTTTCCCGGGACAGTCAACCCGGGGACGCGGTATTTT. Protein product: CASSFPGTVNPGTRYF.

This clonotype was seen once. The CDR3 sequence is CASSGQGAGETQYF. In DNA, the CDR3 is TGTGCCAGCAGTGGGCAGGGCGCAGGGGAGACCCAGTACTTC. The chain is built from TRBV6-1 and TRBJ2-1, with D perhaps TRBD1 (5 bases). The J call may be in error: the DNA end matches TRBJ2-5 better. CDR3 length: 14 amino acids. Germline CDR1 is MNHNS and CDR2 is SASEGT.

This clonotype was found many times. V is TRBV7-2 and J is TRBJ2-3, with D unresolved. Trimming pared 5 bases from V and 2 bases from J, leaving 11 bases between. The CDR3 sequence is 14 residues long. Germline V lookup: CDR1 SGHTA, CDR2 FQGNSA. CDR3 sequence: CASSPLRTTDTQYF. The CDR3 bases are TGTGCCAGCAGCCCTTTGCGGACCACAGATACGCAGTATTTT.

This clonotype was observed a handful of times. The rearrangement links TRBV10-2 to TRBJ1-2, with D uncertain. The germline V gene has CDR1 WSHSY and CDR2 SAAADI. Trimming stripped 2 bases from V and 4 bases from J, with 14 bases between. The CDR3 covers 15 residues. The CDR3, as DNA: TGCGCCAGCAGTGAGCTATCGGGGAACCCCTATGGCTACACCTTC. Protein product: CASSELSGNPYGYTF.

The V gene is TRBV6-1, the J gene TRBJ2-5; weak D call: TRBD2 (5 bases). CDR3 length equals 14 residues. Germline V gene data show CDR1 as MNHNS and CDR2 as SASEGT. Here the CDR3 reads CAGSGERDAETQYF. DNA of the CDR3: TGTGCGGGCAGCGGAGAACGCGACGCAGAGACCCAGTACTTC.

In its sample, this clonotype was seen a few times. The chain couples TRBV6-1 to TRBJ2-3, with TRBD1 matching 7 bases. This CDR3 has 17 amino acids. Trimming cost V 5 bases and J 6 bases; bases outside gene matches: 17. CDR1 is MNHNS, CDR2 SASEGT, per germline. The CDR3 sequence is CASSTRRGQGFVDTQYF. For the CDR3, the DNA is TGTGCCAGCAGTACGAGAAGGGGGCAAGGCTTCGTGGATACGCAGTATTTT.

The rearrangement joins TRBV4-1 to TRBJ2-3; D is perhaps TRBD2 (7 bases). Trimming took off 3 bases at V and 12 bases at J, with 22 bases between the two ends. This CDR3 is 15 amino acids long. Germline CDR1 is MGHRA and CDR2 is YSYEKL. The CDR3 DNA is TGCGCCAGCAGCCACGGGGGGCGGGGCCCAGAGACCCAGTATTTT. Its protein is CASSHGGRGPETQYF.

This clonotype was seen repeatedly, ten times or more. The genes are TRBV11-2 and TRBJ2-5; 8 nucleotides match TRBD2. Germline-derived CDR1 and CDR2 are SGHAT and FQNNGV. The CDR3 runs to 16 residues. V lost 6 bases, J lost 1 base, and 10 bases stayed unmatched. CDR3 loop: CASSPSGAGGQETQYF. For the CDR3, the DNA is TGTGCCAGCAGTCCCTCGGGCGCGGGGGGCCAAGAGACCCAGTACTTC. Full variable domain (missing parts from reference TRBV11-2 and TRBJ2-5): EAGVAQSPRYKIIEKRQSVAFWCNPISGHATLYWYQQILGQGPKLLIQFQNNGVVDDSQLPKDRFSAERLKGVDSTLKIQPAKLEDSAVYLCASSPSGAGGQETQYFGPGTRLLVL.

Only a few counts were recorded for this clonotype. The rearrangement links TRBV6-5 to TRBJ1-2; 9 bases are a match to TRBD1. V trimming: 4 bases; J trimming: 7 bases; junction bases outside the gene matches: 13. The CDR3 totals 16 residues. Germline CDR1 is MNHEY and CDR2 is SVGAGI. The CDR3 protein is CASSSPRRTGAGGYTF. For the CDR3, the DNA is TGTGCCAGCAGTTCCCCTCGGAGGACAGGGGCCGGTGGCTACACCTTC.

The V gene is TRBV6-1, the J gene TRBJ2-2; TRBD1 might be the D (5 bases). The ends were cut back, 4 bases at V and 1 base at J, with 16 bases in the middle. This CDR3 contains 17 residues. Germline V gives CDR1 MNHNS, CDR2 SASEGT. The CDR3 bases are TGTGCCAGCAGTGTACATGTTGGGGCAGGGAACACCGGGGAGCTGTTTTTT. The encoded protein is CASSVHVGAGNTGELFF.

This chain joins TRBV6-5 and TRBJ2-3; either TRBD1 or TRBD2 may fit D (5 bases each). V lost 0 bases, J lost 1 base, and 8 bases lay in between. The CDR3 is 15 amino acids. CDR1 is MNHEY and CDR2 is SVGAGI in the germline V gene. CDR3 in amino acids: CASSYSGTGTDTQYF. For the CDR3, the DNA is TGTGCCAGCAGTTACTCGGGGACGGGCACAGATACGCAGTATTTT.

In its sample, this clonotype was seen a few times. The chain uses TRBV6-5 and TRBJ2-1; 10 nucleotides match TRBD2. The CDR3 is 17 residues long. V gave up 4 bases and J gave up 2 bases; unmatched junction bases: 8. Germline assignment: CDR1 MNHEY and CDR2 SVGAGI. This chain's CDR3 is CASSSASGRSAYNEQFF. CDR3 in DNA: TGTGCCAGCAGTTCGGCTAGCGGGAGATCGGCCTACAATGAGCAGTTCTTC.

This clonotype was found many times. The chain recombines TRBV4-1 with TRBJ1-2, with TRBD1 identical over 7 bases. The CDR3 covers 16 residues. The V and J ends lost 1 base and 6 bases, in that order; junction bases with no gene match: 11. The V gene's germline CDR1 is MGHRA and CDR2 YSYEKL. The CDR3 bases are TGCGCCAGCAGCCAAGGAGGCGGCAGGGGGAGAGATGGCTACACCTTC. This sequence encodes CASSQGGGRGRDGYTF.